This T cell receptor beta chain was captured by sequencing in a study of breast tumors, draining lymph nodes, adjacent tissues. Points from the study as a whole: The data were judged consistent with most tumor T cells coming from lymph node and expanding in tumor.

This clonotype showed up many times. Its antigen is unidentified. TCRdb re-derived calls from the multiplex PCR reads in MiXCR, one entry per CDR3 protein. This table holds roughly 130,000 distinct CDR3 sequences, 15% to 20% found once. Axillary draining lymph nodes of breast cancer patients supplied the node samples. With V trimmed by 0 bases and J by 4 bases, 1 base remained unmatched. The CDR3 contains 15 residues. The TCR originated in a female donor with breast cancer. Some clones in this sample may be carry-over from other donors' samples. The gene calls are TRBV12-3 or TRBV12-4 and TRBJ1-5; 9 positions match TRBD1. Sample: axillary lymph node tissue. This chain's CDR3 is CASSLAGQGNQPQHF. CDR3 nucleotide sequence: TGTGCCAGCAGTTTAGCGGGACAGGGAAATCAGCCCCAGCATTTT.